This entry lists 8 T cell receptor beta chains sequenced from one sample in a study of T cells in Graves' hyperthyroidism and ophthalmopathy. Amplification yielded TCR beta CDR3 regions, with RNA transcripts as the source. HTBI primers were the set used in a first-round RT-PCR of the TCR CDR3. A single record per CDR3 protein comes from TCRdb applying MiXCR to the multiplex PCR reads. Among fewer than 450,000 distinct CDR3 sequences listed, 13% to 15% were seen once. The sequenced sample consisted of blood. Source of these receptors: a woman aged 55 to 70 with Graves' ophthalmopathy.

This clonotype was found many times. The chain employs TRBV10-3 and TRBJ1-4; D call uncertain. Trimming stripped 4 bases from V and 0 bases from J, with 6 bases between. Germline values: CDR1 ENHRY, CDR2 SYGVKD. The CDR3 runs 14 residues. CDR3 loop: CAISAGSTNEKLFF. DNA of the CDR3: TGTGCCATCAGTGCGGGGTCAACTAATGAAAAACTGTTTTTT.

The chain links TRBV15 to TRBJ2-5; 11 nucleotides agree with TRBD2. The V gene end was trimmed by 3 bases and the J gene end by 5 bases; junction bases not matched to a gene: 8. Per germline, CDR1 LNHNV and CDR2 YYDKDF (reference sequence). The CDR3 consists of 16 residues. CDR3 amino acids: CATSRPGTSGRETQYF. The CDR3 DNA sequence: TGTGCCACCAGCAGGCCCGGGACTAGCGGAAGGGAGACCCAGTACTTC. Based on the CDR3 plus reference TRBV15 and TRBJ2-5, the full variable domain is DAMVIQNPRYQVTQFGKPVTLSCSQTLNHNVMYWYQQKSSQAPKLLFHYYDKDFNNEADTPDNFQSRRPNTSFCFLDIRSPGLGDTAMYLCATSRPGTSGRETQYFGPGTRLLVL.

This clonotype was counted at least ten times. The chain recombines TRBV28 with TRBJ1-5; D remains ambiguous. The ends were cut back, 6 bases at V and 2 bases at J, with 14 bases in the middle. The CDR3 has 15 amino acids. Germline lookup yields CDR1 MDHEN and CDR2 SYDVKM. The CDR3 DNA sequence: TGTGCCAGCAGCCGTCTACGGGTGGGCAATCAGCCCCAGCATTTT. Protein: CASSRLRVGNQPQHF.

This clonotype was observed at least ten times. The V gene is TRBV10-1, the J gene TRBJ2-5; the match to TRBD2 covers 7 bases. CDR3 size: 14 residues. Germline assignment: CDR1 WNHNN and CDR2 SYGVQD (reference sequence). V was clipped by 2 bases and J by 7 bases; unmatched bases: 7. The CDR3 sequence: CASSEVKGRGTQYF. The DNA for the CDR3 is TGCGCCAGCAGTGAGGTGAAGGGGAGGGGGACCCAGTACTTC.

This clonotype was recorded a few times. The rearrangement links TRBV5-1 to TRBJ2-1; 9 bases fit TRBD2. Germline V lookup: CDR1 SGHRS, CDR2 YFSETQ. This CDR3 is 15 amino acids long. V lost 0 bases to trimming and J lost 7 bases; unmatched junction nucleotides: 5. The CDR3 spells CASSLEAGGRNEQFF. In DNA, the CDR3 is TGCGCCAGCAGCTTGGAAGCGGGAGGTAGAAATGAGCAGTTCTTC.

The rearrangement uses TRBV20-1 and TRBJ2-2; 9 bases agree with TRBD2. V trimming: 0 bases; J trimming: 4 bases; junction bases outside the gene matches: 9. Germline loops: CDR1 DFQATT, CDR2 SNEGSKA (reference sequence). The CDR3 is 17 residues long. As DNA, the CDR3 is TGCAGTGCTAGAGATGAAGGACTAGCGAGAAGCACCGGGGAGCTGTTTTTT. Residues: CSARDEGLARSTGELFF.

The rearrangement links TRBV12-3 or TRBV12-4 to TRBJ1-4; perhaps TRBD1 as D (6 bases). Trimming pared 6 bases from V and 0 bases from J, leaving 11 bases between. The CDR3 contains 15 residues. CDR3 sequence reads: CASSQRGATNEKLFF. As DNA, the CDR3 is TGTGCCAGCAGCCAAAGGGGGGCAACTAATGAAAAACTGTTTTTT.

The chain joins TRBV30 to TRBJ2-3; maybe TRBD2 (5 bases). Trimming cost V 3 bases and J 0 bases, with 10 bases left between them. This CDR3 has 14 residues. Germline CDR1 and CDR2: GTSNPN and SVGIG (reference sequence). The DNA of the CDR3 is TGTGCCTGGAGGGGCGGGCCTAGCACAGATACGCAGTATTTT. It specifies CAWRGGPSTDTQYF. The full variable domain, in which reference TRBV30 and TRBJ2-3 provide the parts outside the CDR3, is SQTIHQWPATLVQPVGSPLSLECTVEGTSNPNLYWYRQAAGRGLQLLFYSVGIGQISSEVPQNLSASRPQDRQFILSSKKLLLSDSGFYLCAWRGGPSTDTQYFGPGTRLTVL.